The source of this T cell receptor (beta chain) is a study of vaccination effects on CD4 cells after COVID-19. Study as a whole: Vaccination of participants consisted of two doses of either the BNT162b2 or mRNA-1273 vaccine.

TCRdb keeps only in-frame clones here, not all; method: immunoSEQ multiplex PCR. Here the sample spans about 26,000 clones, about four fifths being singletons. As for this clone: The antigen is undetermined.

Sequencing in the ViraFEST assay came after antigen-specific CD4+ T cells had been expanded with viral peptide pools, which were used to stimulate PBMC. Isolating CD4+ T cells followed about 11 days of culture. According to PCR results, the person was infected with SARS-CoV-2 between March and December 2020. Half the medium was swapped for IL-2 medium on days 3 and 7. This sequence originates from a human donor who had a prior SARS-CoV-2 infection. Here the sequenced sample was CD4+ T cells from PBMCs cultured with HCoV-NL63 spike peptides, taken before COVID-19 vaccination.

This chain's CDR3 is CASKRTSLDIQYF. Written as DNA, the CDR3 is TGTGCCAGCAAAAGGACTAGCCTGGACATTCAGTACTTC. The V call is TRBV28, the J call TRBJ2-4; TRBD2 aligns across 8 bases. This CDR3 comprises 13 residues. The V and J ends lost 7 bases and 8 bases, in that order; junction bases with no gene match: 7. Per germline, CDR1 MDHEN and CDR2 SYDVKM.